This T cell receptor beta chain comes out of a study of CD4 T cells in relation to SARS-CoV-2 and coronaviruses. Study at large: TCR beta CDR3s were sequenced after 10-day antigen culture of PBMCs.

The V gene's germline CDR1 is MNHEY and CDR2 SVGEGT. Trimming shortened V by 2 bases and J by 4 bases, and 8 bases separated the two germline ends. The CDR3 runs 13 residues. General observations from the study: Approximately 65% of donors had memory CD4+ clonotypes crossrecognizing SARS-CoV-2 and common cold coronavirus spike.

The repertoire was sequenced with immunoSEQ multiplex PCR; TCRdb's copy has only in-frame clones and lacks some. The table includes 28,000 or so clones, 75% to 80% detected once. Details on this clone: Antigen: not known.

The unexposed donors gave CD4+ T cells in about 2011-2019, prior to COVID-19. Isolation of CD4+ T cells took place after approximately eleven days in culture. Unexposed-donor CD4+ T cells were probed with SARS-CoV-2 S/N and four cold-coronavirus spikes, cells permitting. The J gene is TRBJ1-1, the V gene TRBV6-2 or TRBV6-3; D possibly corresponds to TRBD1 (6 bases). This TCR derives from a human donor in good health. Sequencing input: CD4+ T cells from PBMCs, cultured in vitro. The chain's CDR3 is CASSYQGTTEAFF. The CDR3 region has the DNA TGTGCCAGCAGTTACCAGGGGACCACTGAAGCTTTCTTT.